This passage covers 20 T cell receptor beta chains from one sample sequenced in a study of shared clonotypes between healthy human individuals. Libraries were prepared by immunoSEQ multiplex PCR; TCRdb keeps only in-frame clonotypes and omits some of them. This table has a few million clones, about 92% appearing once. Source material: naive CD4+ T cells from PBMCs. Subset: CD45RA+ positively selected. The source of these receptors is a man aged 18 to 29 in good health. Some clones in this sample may be carry-over from other donors' samples.

The chain couples TRBV2 to TRBJ2-3; TRBD1 agrees at 7 bases. Germline V gives CDR1 SNHLY, CDR2 FYNNEI. The J segment lost 1 base and the V segment lost 7 bases, leaving 5 bases of the junction unmatched. The CDR3 spans 14 residues. The chain's CDR3 is CASNRDRGTDTQYF. CDR3 DNA: TGTGCCAGCAATAGGGACAGAGGCACAGATACGCAGTATTTT.

The J gene is TRBJ2-3, the V gene TRBV27; 11 bases map to TRBD2. Germline V gene lookup returns CDR1 MNHEY and CDR2 SMNVEV (reference sequence). The CDR3 runs to 17 residues. The V gene end was trimmed by 5 bases and the J gene end by 1 base; junction bases not matched to a gene: 8. CDR3 residues: CASSQPGTSGRTDTQYF. The CDR3 DNA reads TGTGCCAGCAGTCAGCCCGGGACTAGCGGTCGCACAGATACGCAGTATTTT.

This clone was recorded only once. The V call is TRBV2, the J call TRBJ2-5, with D possibly called TRBD1 or TRBD2 (6 bases each). Deletions cut 5 bases from V and 4 bases from J, with 14 bases between. Looked up from germline, CDR1 is SNHLY and CDR2 is FYNNEI. This CDR3 has 14 amino acids. CDR3 DNA sequence: TGTGCCAGCAGTCGACAGGAGGGGCGAGAGACCCAGTACTTC. Its protein product is CASSRQEGRETQYF.

Note on this clone: In the same sample, other DNA sequences code for this CDR3. The V gene is TRBV6-5, the J gene TRBJ2-2; 11 positions agree with TRBD1. The CDR3 is 13 residues long. Germline V gene data show CDR1 as MNHEY and CDR2 as SVGAGI. The junction had 4 bases not matched to a gene; V was cut back by 11 bases and J by 5 bases. DNA for the CDR3: TGTGCCGGGGGGACAGGGGGGACCGGGGAGCTGTTTTTT. Encoded protein: CAGGTGGTGELFF.

This clone was seen only a few times. The V and J genes are TRBV7-9 and TRBJ1-1, with D possibly TRBD1 on 5 matching bases. The V end was cut by 1 base, the J end by 5 bases, with 11 bases between. This CDR3 spans 14 amino acids. In germline, CDR1 is SEHNR, CDR2 FQNEAQ (reference sequence). CDR3 sequence reads: CASSLEWEGTEAFF. CDR3 DNA sequence: TGTGCCAGCAGCTTAGAATGGGAGGGGACTGAAGCTTTCTTT.

The chain is built from TRBV2 and TRBJ2-7; the D is unclear. CDR1 is SNHLY and CDR2 is FYNNEI in the germline V gene. This CDR3 is built from 11 residues. Deletions cut 7 bases from V and 7 bases from J, with 11 bases between. CDR3 sequence: CASTLGREQYF. CDR3 bases: TGTGCCAGCACCCTTGGCCGGGAGCAGTACTTC.

The rearrangement joins TRBV19 to TRBJ2-7; D might be TRBD2 (5 bases). Trimming cost V 5 bases and J 5 bases, with 19 bases left between them. The CDR3 consists of 15 residues. Germline assignment: CDR1 LNHDA and CDR2 SQIVND (reference sequence). The CDR3 is CASSDDLKRFNEQYF. The DNA for the CDR3 is TGTGCCAGTAGTGATGATCTCAAGCGGTTCAACGAGCAGTACTTC.

For this clone: The sample holds other DNA sequences that translate to the same CDR3. The chain recombines TRBV20-1 with TRBJ2-3; D is undetermined. The germline V gene has CDR1 DFQATT and CDR2 SNEGSKA (reference sequence). The CDR3 is made up of 11 amino acids. Trimming removed 5 bases at V and 1 base at J, with 4 bases between. The CDR3 region has the DNA TGCAGTGCTTTGCGCACAGATACGCAGTATTTT. Encoded protein: CSALRTDTQYF.

The chain has TRBV7-9 and TRBJ1-1, with D possibly being TRBD1 (5 bases). This CDR3 is 14 amino acids long. The ends were cut back, 5 bases at V and 5 bases at J, with 15 bases in the middle. Germline V gene data show CDR1 as SEHNR and CDR2 as FQNEAQ (reference sequence). The CDR3 sequence is CASSPPRVGTEAFF. CDR3 in DNA: TGTGCCAGCAGCCCCCCCAGGGTGGGGACTGAAGCTTTCTTT.

The V gene is TRBV5-1, the J gene TRBJ1-5; D gene unclear. CDR3 length equals 13 residues. The germline CDR1 and CDR2 sequences are SGHRS and YFSETQ. V was clipped by 0 bases and J by 4 bases, with 5 bases between them. As DNA, the CDR3 is TGCGCCAGCAGCTTGGAGGATAATCAGCCCCAGCATTTT. Translating it yields CASSLEDNQPQHF. Full variable domain (missing parts from reference TRBV5-1 and TRBJ1-5): KAGVTQTPRYLIKTRGQQVTLSCSPISGHRSVSWYQQTPGQGLQFLFEYFSETQRNKGNFPGRFSGRQFSNSRSEMNVSTLELGDSALYLCASSLEDNQPQHFGDGTRLSIL.

This chain uses TRBV19 with TRBJ2-3; D might be TRBD2 (6 bases). Germline V gene sequence: CDR1 LNHDA, CDR2 SQIVND (reference sequence). This CDR3 has 16 residues. V lost 5 bases and J 6 bases, leaving 21 bases between the germline ends. This chain's CDR3 is CASSWGESWFPDTQYF. The DNA for the CDR3 is TGTGCCAGTAGTTGGGGGGAGTCGTGGTTCCCTGATACGCAGTATTTT. The full variable domain, rest sourced from reference TRBV19 and TRBJ2-3, is DGGITQSPKYLFRKEGQNVTLSCEQNLNHDAMYWYRQDPGQGLRLIYYSQIVNDFQKGDIAEGYSVSREKKESFPLTVTSAQKNPTAFYLCASSWGESWFPDTQYFGPGTRLTVL.

This chain joins TRBV5-4 and TRBJ1-3, with D possibly TRBD1 on 5 matching bases. This CDR3 has 15 amino acids. Germline CDR1 and CDR2: SGHNT and YYREEE (reference sequence). Trimming left V 2 bases short and J 0 bases short, with 9 bases between. The CDR3 DNA follows: TGTGCCAGCAGCTTTTACGACAGCTCTGGAAACACCATATATTTT. This encodes CASSFYDSSGNTIYF.

Remarks on this clone: Other DNA sequences within the sample encode an identical CDR3. The rearrangement uses TRBV30 and TRBJ2-3, with D perhaps matching TRBD2 (6 bases). The CDR3 totals 13 residues. Deletions cut 1 base from V and 3 bases from J, with 8 bases between. Germline values: CDR1 GTSNPN, CDR2 SVGIG (reference sequence). The CDR3 here is CAWSGLATDTQYF. As DNA, the CDR3 is TGTGCCTGGAGTGGGCTAGCGACAGATACGCAGTATTTT.

Only one count was recorded for this clone. J is TRBJ2-7 and V is TRBV5-8; 11 positions match TRBD1. From germline, CDR1 is SGHTS and CDR2 YDEGEE. There are 16 residues in the CDR3. V lost 0 bases to trimming and J lost 5 bases; unmatched junction nucleotides: 7. The CDR3 DNA reads TGTGCCAGCAGCTTGGGGGGCCGGACAGGGGGCGACGAGCAGTACTTC. Translation: CASSLGGRTGGDEQYF.

This chain links TRBV7-8 with TRBJ1-3; 7 bases are shared with TRBD1. The ends lost 5 bases at V and 4 bases at J; junction bases unmatched: 14. CDR3 length: 17 amino acids. Germline V gene sequence: CDR1 SGHVS, CDR2 FQNEAQ. Here the CDR3 DNA reads TGTGCCAGCAGCCCCGACAGGGTGGGACTGAGGGGAAACACCATATATTTT. It translates to CASSPDRVGLRGNTIYF.

The rearrangement links TRBV4-1 to TRBJ2-7; maybe TRBD1 (6 bases). CDR3 length: 16 amino acids. With 2 bases removed from V and 3 bases from J, the gap between germline ends came to 17 bases. Germline CDR1 is MGHRA and CDR2 is YSYEKL. The CDR3 reads CASSQSGTQGVYEQYF. DNA for the CDR3: TGCGCCAGCAGCCAATCCGGGACACAGGGTGTCTACGAGCAGTACTTC.

This sequence joins TRBV27 and TRBJ2-7, with 11 bases identical to TRBD1. V trimming: 4 bases; J trimming: 2 bases; junction bases outside the gene matches: 4. Germline V gene data show CDR1 as MNHEY and CDR2 as SMNVEV (reference sequence). The CDR3 extends over 15 amino acids. CDR3 bases: TGTGCCAGCAGTTCCGGACAGGGGGCTACCTACGAGCAGTACTTC. As protein: CASSSGQGATYEQYF.

The chain is built from TRBV5-1 and TRBJ2-3; 10 positions agree with TRBD2. CDR1 and CDR2 from the germline V gene are SGHRS and YFSETQ. The CDR3 is 17 amino acids. Losses at the gene ends were 4 bases for V and 6 bases for J; bases not matched to a gene: 14. CDR3 loop: CASSAFSSGSGYDTQYF. CDR3 sequence (DNA): TGCGCCAGCAGCGCGTTTTCTAGCGGGAGCGGGTACGATACGCAGTATTTT.

The gene calls are TRBV2 and TRBJ2-7, with D possibly TRBD1 on 6 matching bases. Trimming left V 9 bases short and J 6 bases short, with 12 bases between. Looked up from germline, CDR1 is SNHLY and CDR2 is FYNNEI. This CDR3 is built from 11 residues. The CDR3 loop reads CASGQGIEQYF. In DNA form, the CDR3 reads TGTGCCAGTGGCCAGGGGATCGAGCAGTACTTC.

This clone was recorded once. The gene calls are TRBV28 and TRBJ1-5; the D is unclear. The length of the CDR3 is 16 residues. V lost 2 bases and J lost 0, with 11 bases in between. The germline CDR1 and CDR2 sequences are MDHEN and SYDVKM. CDR3 nucleotide sequence: TGTGCCAGCAGTTTAGAGGTAGGGAATAGCAATCAGCCCCAGCATTTT. It is translated as CASSLEVGNSNQPQHF.